This T cell receptor beta chain was identified during a study of cytomegalovirus exposure and HLA in healthy donors. Study outcomes and limitations: CMV serostatus was the only immune exposure information that was available.

The germline CDR1 and CDR2 sequences are SGHNT and YYREEE (reference sequence). This CDR3 contains 15 residues. Trimming cost V 0 bases and J 1 base, with 11 bases left between them. As regards this clone: Its target is not known. Other DNA sequences within the sample encode an identical CDR3.

PCR primers comprised 60 Vbeta and 13 Jbeta primers. TCRdb keeps only in-frame clones here, not all; method: immunoSEQ multiplex PCR. Of around 90,000 clones in the sample, approximately 86% were seen once. This receptor was identified in a young man in good health and CMV-seropositive. The material sequenced was PBMCs. The chain carries TRBV5-4 and TRBJ2-7, with D possibly TRBD2 on 5 matching bases. This CDR3 reads CASSLGGGSSYEQYF. The CDR3 DNA is TGTGCCAGCAGCTTGGGGGGTGGGAGTTCCTACGAGCAGTACTTC.